The 20 T cell receptor beta chains reported below all come from one sample, sequenced in a study of blood T cell repertoires in COVID-19. Sequencing used immunoSEQ multiplex PCR; TCRdb keeps in-frame clones, though not all of them. This sample has almost 250,000 clones; more than 85% occur once, and the top ten carry about 1.5%. The sample taken for sequencing was PBMCs or T cells enriched from blood (not recorded which). Receptors were obtained from a woman between 45 and 60 years old who had recovered from COVID-19.

V usage is TRBV7-8 and J usage is TRBJ1-5; 7 bases are a match to TRBD1. After removal of 6 bases from V and 0 bases from J, the junction contained 11 bases not matched to a gene. CDR3 size: 17 residues. Per the germline V gene, CDR1 is SGHVS and CDR2 is FQNEAQ. The CDR3 is CASRRDRNIYSNQPQHF. Written as DNA, the CDR3 is TGTGCCAGCAGACGGGACAGAAATATCTATAGCAATCAGCCCCAGCATTTT. Based on the CDR3 plus reference TRBV7-8 and TRBJ1-5, the full variable domain is GAGVSQSPRYKVAKRGQDVALRCDPISGHVSLFWYQQALGQGPEFLTYFQNEAQLDKSGLPSDRFFAERPEGSVSTLKIQRTQQEDSAVYLCASRRDRNIYSNQPQHFGDGTRLSIL.

The chain combines TRBV5-1 with TRBJ2-3; 10 bases align to TRBD2. There are 14 residues in the CDR3. Per the germline V gene, CDR1 is SGHRS and CDR2 is YFSETQ. J gave up 4 bases and V 6 bases, and 5 bases lay outside the gene matches. The CDR3 spells CASTLAGVSDTQYF. The CDR3 DNA sequence: TGCGCCAGCACCCTAGCGGGAGTTTCAGATACGCAGTATTTT.

V usage is TRBV2 and J usage is TRBJ1-6; D uncertain. V gave up 6 bases and J gave up 10 bases, with 13 bases separating them. Germline V lookup: CDR1 SNHLY, CDR2 FYNNEI. The CDR3 runs 13 residues. CDR3 loop: CASRRARSSPLHF. CDR3 sequence (DNA): TGTGCCAGCAGGAGGGCCCGGAGCTCACCCCTCCACTTT.

The V call is TRBV7-9, the J call TRBJ2-2, with D uncertain. Germline V gene data show CDR1 as SEHNR and CDR2 as FQNEAQ (reference sequence). Trimming pared 1 base from V and 6 bases from J, leaving 9 bases between. The CDR3 length is 14 residues. The CDR3 loop reads CASSLVQNPGELFF. In DNA, the CDR3 is TGTGCCAGCAGCTTAGTTCAGAATCCCGGGGAGCTGTTTTTT.

The gene calls are TRBV5-1 and TRBJ2-1; 7 bases map to TRBD1. There are 14 residues in the CDR3. The germline CDR1 and CDR2 sequences are SGHRS and YFSETQ. V lost 4 bases to trimming and J lost 3 bases; unmatched junction nucleotides: 4. CDR3 sequence: CASSPDRFYNEQFF. CDR3 bases: TGCGCCAGCAGCCCGGACAGGTTCTACAATGAGCAGTTCTTC.

The chain employs TRBV28 and TRBJ2-1; the D gene is possibly TRBD1 (6 bases). This CDR3 region has 16 residues. Germline lookup yields CDR1 MDHEN and CDR2 SYDVKM. The germline V and J ends were trimmed by 3 bases and 3 bases, with 15 bases remaining between them. Here the CDR3 DNA reads TGTGCCAGCAGTTTTGGGTCAGGGGATTACTACAATGAGCAGTTCTTC. Translating gives CASSFGSGDYYNEQFF.

This chain joins TRBV9 and TRBJ2-2; 8 bases agree with TRBD2. The J segment lost 1 base and the V segment lost 4 bases, leaving 6 bases of the junction unmatched. The CDR3 sequence is 16 residues long. Per the germline V gene, CDR1 is SGDLS and CDR2 is YYNGEE. Here the CDR3 reads CASSPRTSRNTGELFF. The CDR3 DNA follows: TGTGCCAGCAGCCCCAGGACTAGCAGGAACACCGGGGAGCTGTTTTTT.

V usage is TRBV21-1 and J usage is TRBJ1-1. TRBV21-1 is described as a pseudogene. This CDR3 is 16 amino acids long. CDR3 bases: TGTGCCAGCAGCAAAGGGGGGGTACCAATGAACACTGAAGCTTTCTTT. The encoded protein is CASSKGGVPMNTEAFF.

Details on this clone: Other DNA variants within this sample encode the same CDR3. The chain employs TRBV18 and TRBJ1-5, with 10 bases identical to TRBD1. There are 14 residues in the CDR3. The junction had 3 bases not matched to a gene; V was cut back by 3 bases and J by 7 bases. Per germline, CDR1 KGHSH and CDR2 LQKENI. The CDR3 sequence: CASSPGQGNQPQHF. The CDR3 DNA follows: TGTGCCAGCTCACCGGGACAGGGGAACCAGCCCCAGCATTTT.

This rearrangement joins TRBV6-2 or TRBV6-3 to TRBJ1-5; D is unresolved. The germline V gene encodes CDR1 MNHEY and CDR2 SVGEGT. V dropped 7 bases and J dropped 7 bases, with 20 bases sitting between them. The CDR3 totals 15 residues. CDR3 residues: CASNPDAGLPQPQHF. CDR3 coding DNA: TGTGCCAGCAACCCAGACGCGGGCCTTCCCCAGCCCCAGCATTTT.

This chain joins TRBV27 and TRBJ2-7, with 8 nucleotides matching TRBD2. This CDR3 region has 17 residues. Losses at the gene ends were 0 bases for V and 5 bases for J; bases not matched to a gene: 12. From germline, CDR1 is MNHEY and CDR2 SMNVEV (reference sequence). This CDR3 is CASSLSSAGVSANEQYF. DNA of the CDR3: TGTGCCAGCAGTTTATCGTCAGCGGGAGTATCGGCTAACGAGCAGTACTTC.

The gene calls are TRBV7-9 and TRBJ2-1; TRBD2 might be the D (6 bases). CDR1 SEHNR and CDR2 FQNEAQ come from the germline V gene (reference sequence). The CDR3 runs 16 residues. Trimming removed 6 bases from V and 1 base from J, with 16 bases in between. The CDR3 protein is CASSRSGAVSYNEQFF. The CDR3 DNA reads as TGTGCCAGCAGTCGCTCGGGAGCCGTTTCCTACAATGAGCAGTTCTTC. Full variable domain (remainder filled in from reference TRBV7-9 and TRBJ2-1): DTGVSQNPRHKITKRGQNVTFRCDPISEHNRLYWYRQTLGQGPEFLTYFQNEAQLEKSRLLSDRFSAERPKGSFSTLEIQRTEQGDSAMYLCASSRSGAVSYNEQFFGPGTRLTVL.

Of note for this clone: One end of the junction varies from germline; a read error may be responsible. This chain uses TRBV7-2 with TRBJ2-7, with TRBD1 identical over 8 bases. The germline CDR1 and CDR2 sequences are SGHTA and FQGNSA. The CDR3 is 16 amino acids. The CDR3 spells CASSLALPGGSNEQYF. The CDR3, as DNA: TGTGCCAGCAGCTTAGCGCTACCAGGGGGCTCCAACGAGCAGTACTTC.

V and J are TRBV6-5 and TRBJ1-4; D is unresolved. Germline CDR1 is MNHEY and CDR2 is SVGAGI. The CDR3 totals 14 residues. Trimming cost V 2 bases and J 3 bases, with 7 bases left between them. CDR3 residues: CASSYGGPNEKLFF. The CDR3 DNA sequence: TGTGCCAGCAGTTACGGCGGCCCTAATGAAAAACTGTTTTTT.

V usage is TRBV7-2 and J usage is TRBJ2-7; TRBD1 matches 8 bases. This CDR3 comprises 16 residues. The ends lost 1 base at V and 5 bases at J; junction bases unmatched: 10. CDR1 and CDR2 (germline): SGHTA, FQGNSA. For the CDR3, the DNA is TGTGCCAGCAGCTTAGATGCCGGGACAGGAGGGAACGAGCAGTACTTC. This codes for CASSLDAGTGGNEQYF.

The chain carries TRBV3-1 (or the pseudogene TRBV3-2) and TRBJ1-3; no definite D call. There are 16 residues in the CDR3. Germline V gives CDR1 LGHDT, CDR2 YNNKEL (reference sequence). Deletions cut 1 base from V and 0 bases from J, with 10 bases between. In DNA form, the CDR3 reads TGTGCCAGCAGCCAAGGTTCGGGTATCTCTGGAAACACCATATATTTT. This gives the protein CASSQGSGISGNTIYF.

The CDR3 here is CASSYSFSDQPQHF. The CDR3, as DNA: TGTGCCAGCAGTTACTCCTTCAGCGATCAGCCCCAGCATTTT. The chain recombines TRBV6-2 or TRBV6-3 with TRBJ1-5; unclear D gene. V shed 0 bases and J shed 5 bases, with 8 bases lying between them. The CDR3 runs to 14 residues. Germline lookup yields CDR1 MNHEY and CDR2 SVGEGT.

J is TRBJ2-1 and V is TRBV27, with TRBD2 matching 7 bases. The germline V gene encodes CDR1 MNHEY and CDR2 SMNVEV (reference sequence). Unmatched junction bases numbered 10, after V lost 7 bases and J lost 4 bases. This CDR3 comprises 15 residues. The CDR3 coding sequence is TGTGCCAGCACCTGGGGGGAGGGCCTTTACAATGAGCAGTTCTTC. This encodes CASTWGEGLYNEQFF.

The J gene is TRBJ2-3, the V gene TRBV18; D gene uncertain. The CDR3 length is 11 residues. The V gene lost 5 bases and the J gene lost 2 bases, with 2 bases spanning the gap. Germline V gives CDR1 KGHSH, CDR2 LQKENI. CDR3 DNA sequence: TGTGCCAGCTCATACACAGATACGCAGTATTTT. Translated: CASSYTDTQYF.

The rearrangement uses TRBV28 and TRBJ2-2, with D perhaps TRBD2 (6 bases). Germline-derived CDR1 and CDR2 are MDHEN and SYDVKM. The CDR3 covers 17 residues. Trimming took off 5 bases at V and 5 bases at J, with 21 bases between the two ends. In nucleotides, the CDR3 is TGTGCCAGCAGTCCGCCCCCTGTGACTAGATGGACCGGGGAGCTGTTTTTT. The encoded protein is CASSPPPVTRWTGELFF. The full variable domain, its missing parts supplied by reference TRBV28 and TRBJ2-2, is DVKVTQSSRYLVKRTGEKVFLECVQDMDHENMFWYRQDPGLGLRLIYFSYDVKMKEKGDIPEGYSVSREKKERFSLILESASTNQTSMYLCASSPPPVTRWTGELFFGEGSRLTVL.